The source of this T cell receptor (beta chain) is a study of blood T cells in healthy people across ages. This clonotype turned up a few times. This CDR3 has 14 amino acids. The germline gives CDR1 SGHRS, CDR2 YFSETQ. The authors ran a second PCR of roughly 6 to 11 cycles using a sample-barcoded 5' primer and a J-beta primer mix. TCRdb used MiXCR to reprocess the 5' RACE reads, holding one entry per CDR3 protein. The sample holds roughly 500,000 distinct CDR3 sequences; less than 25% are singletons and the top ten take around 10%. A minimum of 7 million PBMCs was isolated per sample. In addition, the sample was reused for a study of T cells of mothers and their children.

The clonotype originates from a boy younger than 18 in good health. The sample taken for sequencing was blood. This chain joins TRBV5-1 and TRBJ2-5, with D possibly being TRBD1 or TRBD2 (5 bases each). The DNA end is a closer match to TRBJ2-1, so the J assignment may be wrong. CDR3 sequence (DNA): TGCGCCAGCAGCCAGGGACGGGGTACGTATGAGCAGTTCTTC. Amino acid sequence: CASSQGRGTYEQFF.